The clone carrying this T cell receptor beta chain showed up many times. The sample is drawn from a study of regulatory T cells in long-lasting Graves disease. Time point described: newly diagnosed GD, antithyroid drugs for less than 3 months. Extracted RNA from PBMCs served as the source of the TCR library. Diagnosing Graves' disease relied on the American Thyroid Association guidelines. Construction of TCR beta libraries relied on iRepertoire HTBI primers and on Arm-PCR targeting CDR3 regions. In TCRdb, the multiplex PCR reads were re-called with MiXCR into one record per CDR3 protein. The table has over 450,000 distinct CDR3 sequences, approximately 12% seen once. The same data also went into a second study, on T cells in Graves' hyperthyroidism and ophthalmopathy. Per that study: Initially, a first-round RT-PCR of the TCR CDR3 employed the HTBI primer set.

This clonotype was obtained from a woman aged 30 to 39 with Graves disease. Sequenced material: peripheral blood mononuclear cells (PBMCs), taken at new diagnosis, from a patient treated with antithyroid drugs.

The CDR3 reads CASSRLATSSYEQYF. The CDR3 DNA sequence: TGTGCCAGCAGTCGACTAGCAACTTCATCCTACGAGCAGTACTTC. V is TRBV27 and J is TRBJ2-7; 7 bases fit TRBD2. Germline CDR1 MNHEY, CDR2 SMNVEV (reference sequence). Trimming took 5 bases from V and 1 from J; bases not matched to a gene: 8. The CDR3 covers 15 residues.